What follows are 13 T cell receptor beta chains derived from one specimen sequenced in a study of T-cell reconstitution after alpha-beta-depleted transplantation in children (TCRdb year 2016). Library preparation was by PCR. TCRdb shows the sequencer as Illumina HiSeq 2500. TCR libraries were prepared with molecular barcoding, using unique molecular identifiers to normalize TCRbeta repertoire quantification. The raw public data were reprocessed by TCRdb itself: fastp quality trimming at Q25, MiXCR clonotype calling, in-frame beta chains only. For every CDR3 protein sequence, its rows merge into one entry that carries the most common genes and DNA. This sample has roughly 100,000 distinct CDR3 sequences in its table, and about 8% of those were observed once. About a sixth of the sample rests with the top ten. Interpreted using the paper, the treatment or condition label stands for: allogeneic hematopoietic cell transplantation with graft depleted of TCRalphabeta T cells and CD19 B cells.

The sample was PBMCs, taken before TCRalphabeta/CD19-depleted stem cell transplant. These receptors all come from a boy between 2 and 10 years old with acute lymphoblastic leukemia, due to receive a stem cell transplant.

This clonotype was seen at least ten times. The chain is built from TRBV3-1 and TRBJ1-1; TRBD1 matches 7 bases. The germline V gene has CDR1 LGHDT and CDR2 YNNKEL (reference sequence). The CDR3 is made up of 12 amino acids. V was pared by 1 base and J by 10 bases, with 3 bases of the junction left unmatched. Here the CDR3 DNA reads TGTGCCAGCAGCCAAGCTTCAGGGGGAGCTTTCTTT. Amino acid sequence: CASSQASGGAFF.

This clonotype was picked up many times. This rearrangement joins TRBV7-9 to TRBJ2-1; 9 nucleotides match TRBD2. The germline V gene has CDR1 SEHNR and CDR2 FQNEAQ (reference sequence). Trimming took 5 bases from V and 5 from J; bases not matched to a gene: 7. This CDR3 is 15 amino acids long. DNA of the CDR3: TGTGCCAGCAGCCTTAGGGTAGCGGGGGACAATGAGCAGTTCTTC. It specifies CASSLRVAGDNEQFF.

This clonotype was seen many times. V gene TRBV5-1 combines with J gene TRBJ2-7, with 7 bases identical to TRBD1. The CDR3 runs to 12 residues. Trimming cost V 5 bases and J 2 bases; bases outside gene matches: 1. The germline V gene encodes CDR1 SGHRS and CDR2 YFSETQ. Written as DNA, the CDR3 is TGCGCCAGCAGACAGGGGCCCTACGAGCAGTACTTC. It encodes CASRQGPYEQYF.

There are a few counts of this clonotype. The chain couples TRBV27 to TRBJ2-7, with TRBD2 identical over 8 bases. The CDR3 sequence is 15 residues long. V lost 7 bases, J lost 2 bases, and 10 bases stayed unmatched. Per the germline V gene, CDR1 is MNHEY and CDR2 is SMNVEV (reference sequence). The CDR3 region has the DNA TGTGCCAGCAACCCCCGGGGGGGGGCCACCTACGAGCAGTACTTC. The encoded protein is CASNPRGGATYEQYF.

J is TRBJ1-1 and V is TRBV27; D unresolved. CDR1 is MNHEY, CDR2 SMNVEV, per germline (reference sequence). V was cut by 3 bases and J by 6 bases, with 5 bases left in between. This CDR3 has 11 residues. CDR3: CASSLFAEAFF. Here the CDR3 DNA reads TGTGCCAGCAGTTTGTTCGCTGAAGCTTTCTTT.

The table lists this clonotype with many counts. The J gene is TRBJ1-1, the V gene TRBV10-2, with D perhaps TRBD1 (5 bases). With 5 bases removed from V and 2 bases from J, the gap between germline ends came to 9 bases. This CDR3 region has 13 residues. CDR1 is WSHSY, CDR2 SAAADI, per germline. The CDR3: CASSQGSNTEAFF. In nucleotides, the CDR3 is TGCGCCAGCAGTCAGGGTAGCAACACTGAAGCTTTCTTT.

This clonotype was counted only a few times. DNA of the CDR3: TGTGCCAGCAGCACGAGACGCGAGCAGTTCTTC. Amino acids: CASSTRREQFF. This sequence joins TRBV7-6 and TRBJ2-1; D ambiguous. V dropped 5 bases and J dropped 10 bases, with 9 bases sitting between them. In germline, CDR1 is SGHVS, CDR2 FNYEAQ. The CDR3 runs 11 residues. The full variable domain, completed using reference TRBV7-6 and TRBJ2-1, is GAGVSQSPRYKVTKRGQDVALRCDPISGHVSLYWYRQALGQGPEFLTYFNYEAQQDKSGLPNDRFSAERPEGSISTLTIQRTEQRDSAMYRCASSTRREQFFGPGTRLTVL.

There are many counts of this clonotype. This chain uses TRBV6-2 or TRBV6-3 with TRBJ2-2, with TRBD2 matching 9 bases. J gave up 7 bases and V 9 bases, and 3 bases lay outside the gene matches. Per germline, CDR1 MNHEY and CDR2 SVGEGT. The CDR3 runs 12 residues. Here the CDR3 reads CARSGGSGELFF. As DNA, the CDR3 is TGTGCCAGAAGCGGGGGGAGCGGGGAGCTGTTTTTT.

This rearrangement joins TRBV7-8 to TRBJ1-2, with TRBD1 matching over 7 bases. The CDR3 spans 15 residues. V was pared by 5 bases and J by 2 bases, with 8 bases of the junction left unmatched. Germline V gene sequence: CDR1 SGHVS, CDR2 FQNEAQ. This chain's CDR3 is CASSPRDSHNYGYTF. CDR3 bases: TGTGCCAGCAGCCCGCGGGACAGTCACAACTATGGCTACACCTTC.

At least ten counts were recorded for this clonotype. The chain uses TRBV12-3 or TRBV12-4 and TRBJ2-6; D perhaps matches TRBD1 (5 bases). The CDR3 has 17 amino acids. The V end lost 5 bases, the J end lost 0 bases, and 14 bases lay between the germline ends. The CDR3 DNA reads as TGTGCCAGCAGTCCCCGCACTACAGGCTCTGGGGCCAACGTCCTGACTTTC. Amino acid sequence: CASSPRTTGSGANVLTF.

Many counts were recorded for this clonotype. V is TRBV9 and J is TRBJ2-7; tentative D call: TRBD1 (6 bases). The CDR3 is made up of 14 amino acids. CDR1 SGDLS and CDR2 YYNGEE come from the germline V gene. V lost 0 bases and J lost 2, with 9 bases in between. CDR3 in DNA: TGTGCCAGCAGCGTAGGCAGGGGACCCTACGAGCAGTACTTC. Amino acid sequence: CASSVGRGPYEQYF.

This clonotype appeared a few times. The V call is TRBV4-3, the J call TRBJ2-1; D perhaps matches TRBD2 (6 bases). The CDR3 covers 15 residues. V shed 1 base and J shed 3 bases, with 10 bases lying between them. CDR1 is LGHNA, CDR2 YSLEER, per germline. The CDR3 region is CASSQGGGVYNEQFF. The CDR3 DNA reads TGCGCCAGCAGCCAAGGGGGCGGGGTCTACAATGAGCAGTTCTTC.

This chain uses TRBV20-1 with TRBJ1-4, with D uncertain. Germline V CDR1 and CDR2: DFQATT, SNEGSKA (reference sequence). The CDR3 covers 13 residues. Trimming took off 6 bases at V and 0 bases at J, with 8 bases between the two ends. Here the CDR3 DNA reads TGCAGTGCCGCGAGTGCAACTAATGAAAAACTGTTTTTT. It yields the protein CSAASATNEKLFF.